Listed here are 13 T cell receptor beta chains from one sample, sequenced in a study of neurological immune-mediated disorders (dated by TCRdb to the late 2010s). Libraries were made using 5' RACE. TCRdb names Illumina HiSeq 2500 as the instrument used. TCRdb passed the public sequencing reads through fastp at Q25 and MiXCR, retaining productive beta sequences. Rows merge per CDR3 protein into single entries with the most common DNA and genes. This sample holds roughly 67,000 distinct CDR3 sequences; approximately 4.1% were observed only once. In total, the top ten clones hold 2.5% to 3% of the sample. Material: PBMCs. Source of these receptors: a man in his fifties with multiple sclerosis.

This clonotype was detected ten times or more. The chain joins TRBV14 to TRBJ2-7; 12 bases fit TRBD1. The V and J ends lost 4 bases and 2 bases, in that order; junction bases with no gene match: 3. CDR3 size: 15 residues. Germline V gene sequence: CDR1 SGHDN, CDR2 FVKESK. CDR3 DNA: TGTGCCAGCAGCCGCGGGACAGGGGGCCCCTACGAGCAGTACGTC. Protein sequence: CASSRGTGGPYEQYV.

This chain joins TRBV28 and TRBJ1-4, with a possible D match to TRBD1 (6 bases). CDR1 is MDHEN and CDR2 is SYDVKM in the germline V gene. This CDR3 has 14 amino acids. V was cut by 2 bases and J by 4 bases, with 8 bases left in between. CDR3 coding DNA: TGTGCCAGCAGTTTAGGCAGGGGTAATGAAAAACTGTTTTTT. This sequence encodes CASSLGRGNEKLFF.

This clonotype was observed many times. The V call is TRBV5-1, the J call TRBJ1-6; the D is unclear. This CDR3 has 12 amino acids. V lost 1 base, J lost 10 bases, and 6 bases lay in between. Germline CDR1 and CDR2: SGHRS and YFSETQ. CDR3 bases: TGCGCCAGCAGCTTGCCCGAGTCACCCCTCCACTTT. It translates to CASSLPESPLHF.

Ten or more counts support this clonotype. Mismatch with germline at one junction end may stem from a read error. This sequence joins TRBV7-6 and TRBJ1-1; D gene uncertain. Germline assignment: CDR1 SGHVS and CDR2 FNYEAQ. The CDR3 extends over 13 amino acids. The CDR3 nucleotides read TGTGCCAGCAGCTTAGGCAAGAACAGTGAAGCTTTCTTT. It yields the protein CASSLGKNSEAFF.

This clonotype was recorded at least ten times. This chain joins TRBV4-3 and TRBJ2-3; 9 bases match TRBD1. Germline CDR1 and CDR2: LGHNA and YSLEER. The CDR3 is 16 residues long. Germline trimming cut 2 bases from V and 6 bases from J; bases unmatched to any gene: 9. The DNA for the CDR3 is TGCGCCAGCAGCCAAACCGGGACAGGGCCCGTGGATACGCAGTATTTT. This gives the protein CASSQTGTGPVDTQYF.

This clonotype was seen ten or more times. The chain carries TRBV7-9 and TRBJ2-3; the D gene is possibly TRBD1 (6 bases). V gave up 6 bases and J gave up 2 bases, with 15 bases separating them. This CDR3 spans 15 amino acids. Per the germline V gene, CDR1 is SEHNR and CDR2 is FQNEAQ (reference sequence). The CDR3 protein is CASRPNRVDTDTQYF. CDR3 bases: TGTGCCAGCAGACCAAACAGGGTAGACACAGATACGCAGTATTTT.

This clonotype was detected ten times or more. CDR3 nucleotides: TGTGCCAGCTCTTCGACATTAGGTGCTAGCACAGATACGCAGTATTTT. This translates into CASSSTLGASTDTQYF. This rearrangement joins TRBV18 to TRBJ2-3; D remains ambiguous. Germline-derived CDR1 and CDR2 are KGHSH and LQKENI. Trimming took off 6 bases at V and 0 bases at J, with 16 bases between the two ends. This CDR3 has 16 residues. Complete variable domain (other parts from reference TRBV18 and TRBJ2-3): NAGVMQNPRHLVRRRGQEARLRCSPMKGHSHVYWYRQLPEEGLKFMVYLQKENIIDESGMPKERFSAEFPKEGPSILRIQQVVRGDSAAYFCASSSTLGASTDTQYFGPGTRLTVL.

This clonotype was detected a few times. The chain carries TRBV20-1 and TRBJ1-1; perhaps TRBD1 as D (5 bases). Germline loops: CDR1 DFQATT, CDR2 SNEGSKA (reference sequence). The CDR3 runs 14 residues. The ends were cut back, 4 bases at V and 1 base at J, with 13 bases in the middle. CDR3 DNA: TGCAGTGCTACCCCGGGACGTCCGAACACTGAAGCTTTCTTT. This sequence encodes CSATPGRPNTEAFF.

This clonotype has ten or more counts. The chain joins TRBV6-5 to TRBJ2-2, with a possible D match to TRBD1 (5 bases). Trimming pared 6 bases from V and 2 bases from J, leaving 13 bases between. Germline V lookup: CDR1 MNHEY, CDR2 SVGAGI. This CDR3 contains 15 residues. The CDR3 sequence: CASRVGQLNTGELFF. The CDR3 DNA reads as TGTGCCAGCAGGGTGGGGCAGCTAAACACCGGGGAGCTGTTTTTT.

This clonotype was seen ten or more times. V and J are TRBV20-1 and TRBJ1-1; no clear D gene. With 5 bases removed from V and 4 bases from J, the gap between germline ends came to 8 bases. The CDR3 sequence is 11 residues long. Germline V gene lookup returns CDR1 DFQATT and CDR2 SNEGSKA (reference sequence). CDR3 nucleotide sequence: TGCAGTGCTGATACGAGCACTGAAGCTTTCTTT. Protein: CSADTSTEAFF.

This clonotype was found a few times. This may be a read error: a much more frequent sequence differs by one nucleotide. V usage is TRBV5-1 and J usage is TRBJ1-2, with D perhaps matching TRBD1 (6 bases). Between the trimmed V and J ends, which lost 0 bases and 7 bases, there was a span of 13 bases. CDR3 length equals 14 residues. Germline CDR1 reads SGHRS; CDR2 reads YFSETQ. The CDR3 coding sequence is TGCGCCAGCAGCTTGGAAGGAAAGGGGGTTGGCTACACCTTC. This gives the protein CASSLEGKGVGYTF.

This clonotype has ten or more counts. The genes are TRBV3-1 and TRBJ1-1; 9 positions match TRBD1. This CDR3 is 14 amino acids long. Per germline, CDR1 LGHDT and CDR2 YNNKEL (reference sequence). Trimming took 4 bases from V and 4 from J; bases not matched to a gene: 4. The CDR3 sequence is CASSRDRDRTEAFF. The CDR3 DNA sequence: TGTGCCAGCAGCCGGGACAGGGACCGCACTGAAGCTTTCTTT.

This clonotype showed up many times. J is TRBJ2-5 and V is TRBV4-3, with D perhaps TRBD2 (7 bases). There are 15 residues in the CDR3. V was trimmed by 3 bases and J by 5 bases, leaving 16 bases between them. CDR1 LGHNA and CDR2 YSLEER come from the germline V gene. CDR3 residues: CASSQYNREGETQYF. Written as DNA, the CDR3 is TGCGCCAGCAGCCAGTACAACAGGGAGGGGGAGACCCAGTACTTC.